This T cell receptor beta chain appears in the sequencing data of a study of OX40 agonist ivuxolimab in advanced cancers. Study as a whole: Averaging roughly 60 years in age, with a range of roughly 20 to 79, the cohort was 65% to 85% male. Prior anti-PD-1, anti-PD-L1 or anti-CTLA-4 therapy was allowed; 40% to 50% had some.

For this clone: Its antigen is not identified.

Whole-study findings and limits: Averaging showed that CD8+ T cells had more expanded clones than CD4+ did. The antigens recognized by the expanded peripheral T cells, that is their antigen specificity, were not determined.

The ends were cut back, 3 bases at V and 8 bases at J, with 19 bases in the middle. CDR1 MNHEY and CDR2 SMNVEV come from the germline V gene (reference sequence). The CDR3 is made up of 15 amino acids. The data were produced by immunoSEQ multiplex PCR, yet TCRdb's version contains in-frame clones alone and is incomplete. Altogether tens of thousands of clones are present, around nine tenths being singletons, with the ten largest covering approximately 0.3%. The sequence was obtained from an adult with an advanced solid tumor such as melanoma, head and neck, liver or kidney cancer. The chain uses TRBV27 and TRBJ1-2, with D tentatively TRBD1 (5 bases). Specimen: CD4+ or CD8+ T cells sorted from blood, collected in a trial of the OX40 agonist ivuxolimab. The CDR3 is CASSFSPSGRSGYTF. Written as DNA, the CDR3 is TGTGCCAGCAGTTTTTCCCCTTCGGGACGATCGGGCTACACCTTC.